Listed below are T cell receptor beta chains from one sample, sequenced in a study of low-dose radiotherapy and immunotherapy resistance in tumors. TCRdb re-called the reads through MiXCR, storing one row per CDR3 protein. The table shows about 47,000 distinct CDR3 sequences, with about 11% occurring only once. Here the sequenced sample was PBMCs, taken before treatment. The origin of the receptors is a female donor with ovarian cancer. Both conserved end residues are part of each CDR3. Some rows mark clone size as missing; the rest say once, few, many or name a class of expanded clone.

v_call: TRBV18
clone_size: many
j_call: TRBJ2-7
cdr3_aa: CASSPGQTYEQYF

v_call: TRBV5-4
clone_size: few
j_call: TRBJ2-3
cdr3_aa: CASSLGMADTQYF

v_call: TRBV9
clone_size: many
j_call: TRBJ2-6
cdr3_aa: CASSERAGANVLTF

v_call: TRBV4-1
clone_size: many
j_call: TRBJ2-7
cdr3_aa: CASSPQGGDYEQYF

v_call: TRBV7-2
clone_size: many
j_call: TRBJ2-3
cdr3_aa: CASSLANLGGRGTQYF

v_call: TRBV2
clone_size: many
j_call: TRBJ2-2
cdr3_aa: CASSFRVTGELFF

v_call: TRBV7-8
clone_size: many
j_call: TRBJ1-2
cdr3_aa: CASSLAVIYGYTF

v_call: TRBV18
clone_size: many
j_call: TRBJ2-7
cdr3_aa: CASSPTGYEQYF

v_call: TRBV5-1
clone_size: many
j_call: TRBJ2-1
cdr3_aa: CASAGQGAHEQFF

v_call: TRBV29-1
clone_size: few
j_call: TRBJ1-4
cdr3_aa: CSAGQINEKLFF

v_call: TRBV7-8
clone_size: many
j_call: TRBJ2-5
cdr3_aa: CASSFTGKETQYF

v_call: TRBV27
clone_size: many
j_call: TRBJ2-7
cdr3_aa: CASGREAPYYEQYF

v_call: TRBV10-3
clone_size: many
j_call: TRBJ2-3
cdr3_aa: CAISESVAGTDTQYF

v_call: TRBV12-5
clone_size: many
j_call: TRBJ1-5
cdr3_aa: CASGRDRGGNQPQHF

v_call: TRBV20-1
clone_size: few
j_call: TRBJ1-6
cdr3_aa: CSANTGQGNSPLHF

v_call: TRBV24-1
clone_size: many
j_call: TRBJ2-1
cdr3_aa: CATSQGRARDNEQFF

v_call: TRBV28
clone_size: many
j_call: TRBJ1-1
cdr3_aa: CAIQVQASEAFF

v_call: TRBV5-4
clone_size: -
j_call: TRBJ2-3
cdr3_aa: CASSHRDRNTDTQYF

v_call: TRBV5-1
clone_size: many
j_call: TRBJ2-2
cdr3_aa: CASSFGQGGPGELFF

v_call: TRBV5-1
clone_size: -
j_call: TRBJ1-1
cdr3_aa: CASSLLLAGGERAFF

v_call: TRBV18
clone_size: few
j_call: TRBJ2-1
cdr3_aa: CASSLALAQGADEQFF

v_call: TRBV2
clone_size: many
j_call: TRBJ2-7
cdr3_aa: CASSGDRAREQYF

v_call: TRBV7-7
clone_size: many
j_call: TRBJ2-5
cdr3_aa: CASSSLGGVGETQYF

v_call: TRBV9
clone_size: once
j_call: TRBJ1-5
cdr3_aa: CASSRNWGTDQPQHF

v_call: TRBV7-3
clone_size: many
j_call: TRBJ1-1
cdr3_aa: CASGGTGRTEAFF

v_call: TRBV18
clone_size: many
j_call: TRBJ2-5
cdr3_aa: CASSPLGSQETQYF

v_call: TRBV28
clone_size: few
j_call: TRBJ2-5
cdr3_aa: CASSLAGPETQYF

v_call: TRBV29-1
clone_size: many
j_call: TRBJ2-7
cdr3_aa: CSVVAGTYEQYF

v_call: TRBV4-1
clone_size: many
j_call: TRBJ1-2
cdr3_aa: CASSQDGGDYGYTF

v_call: TRBV5-1
clone_size: many
j_call: TRBJ2-7
cdr3_aa: CASSSDWLAGPYEQYF

v_call: TRBV6-1
clone_size: few
j_call: TRBJ2-5
cdr3_aa: CASSLAGGQQTQYF

v_call: TRBV18
clone_size: many
j_call: TRBJ2-1
cdr3_aa: CASSPPAGTHKENEQFF

v_call: TRBV13
clone_size: few
j_call: TRBJ1-6
cdr3_aa: CASSENRVKYYNSPLHF

v_call: TRBV27
clone_size: few
j_call: TRBJ2-7
cdr3_aa: CASKGAYEQYF

v_call: TRBV10-3
clone_size: -
j_call: TRBJ2-7
cdr3_aa: CAISPSTSSYEQYF

v_call: TRBV10-3
clone_size: -
j_call: TRBJ2-7
cdr3_aa: CAIGRDNNYEQYF

v_call: TRBV4-1
clone_size: -
j_call: TRBJ2-5
cdr3_aa: CASSQERAGGQGETQYF

v_call: TRBV10-3
clone_size: many
j_call: TRBJ1-4
cdr3_aa: CATSDRLPSDEKLFF

v_call: TRBV20-1
clone_size: many
j_call: TRBJ1-6
cdr3_aa: CSAPDGTYNSPLHF

v_call: TRBV7-3
clone_size: -
j_call: TRBJ2-2
cdr3_aa: CASSLQGAATTGELFF

v_call: TRBV28
clone_size: many
j_call: TRBJ2-5
cdr3_aa: CASSKTGTGGLETQYF

v_call: TRBV13
clone_size: many
j_call: TRBJ2-1
cdr3_aa: CASSPGAGEGNEQFF

v_call: TRBV27
clone_size: many
j_call: TRBJ1-6
cdr3_aa: CASSFESYNSPLHF

v_call: TRBV10-3
clone_size: many
j_call: TRBJ2-1
cdr3_aa: CAIRGIDEQFF

v_call: TRBV28
clone_size: medium-sized
j_call: TRBJ2-7
cdr3_aa: CASTDVMGQYF